These 20 T cell receptor beta chains originate from one sample sequenced in a study of blood T cell repertoires in COVID-19 (dated by TCRdb to 2020 to 2022). Library method: the immunoSEQ multiplex PCR assay. Drawn from immuneACCESS, this table holds only the in-frame rearrangements with V and J called that TCRdb kept. Clones are partly lost; checked studies trace under half to an unresolved V gene and leave the rest unexplained. The sample table lists about 330,000 clones, roughly nine tenths of them with a count of one. Clones ranked in the top ten supply around 6.6% of the sample. Sequenced input: peripheral blood. The receptor set was obtained from a man aged 18 to 30 who had recovered from COVID-19.

CDR3 residues: CASSEQGTSTDTQYF. The DNA of the CDR3 is TGTGCCAGCAGCGAACAGGGTACTAGCACAGATACGCAGTATTTT. The chain recombines TRBV6-4 with TRBJ2-3; the D gene is possibly TRBD1 (6 bases). Trimming left V 6 bases short and J 0 bases short, with 13 bases between. This CDR3 has 15 residues. Germline assignment: CDR1 MRHNA and CDR2 SNTAGT.

The chain uses TRBV7-9 and TRBJ1-1; TRBD1 matches 9 bases. J lost 7 bases, V lost 5 bases, and 2 bases had no gene match. The germline gives CDR1 SEHNR, CDR2 FQNEAQ (reference sequence). CDR3 length: 12 residues. The chain's CDR3 is CASSQGQGEAFF. CDR3 DNA sequence: TGTGCCAGCAGCCAGGGACAGGGTGAAGCTTTCTTT.

The CDR3, as DNA: TGTGCCAGTAGTATGGACAGGGGGCTCACAGATACGCAGTATTTT. The encoded protein is CASSMDRGLTDTQYF. This chain connects TRBV19 to TRBJ2-3; 11 bases align to TRBD1. The germline gives CDR1 LNHDA, CDR2 SQIVND (reference sequence). This CDR3 is built from 15 residues. Unmatched junction bases numbered 1, after V lost 3 bases and J lost 2 bases. The entire variable domain, with the rest obtained from reference TRBV19 and TRBJ2-3, is as follows: DGGITQSPKYLFRKEGQNVTLSCEQNLNHDAMYWYRQDPGQGLRLIYYSQIVNDFQKGDIAEGYSVSREKKESFPLTVTSAQKNPTAFYLCASSMDRGLTDTQYFGPGTRLTVL.

The J gene is TRBJ1-2, the V gene TRBV6-5; no clear D gene. V was cut by 4 bases and J by 2 bases, with 11 bases left in between. This CDR3 has 14 amino acids. Germline V gives CDR1 MNHEY, CDR2 SVGAGI. CDR3 in amino acids: CASSSEAQNYGYTF. CDR3 nucleotides: TGTGCCAGCAGTTCTGAGGCGCAGAACTATGGCTACACCTTC.

This rearrangement joins TRBV7-3 to TRBJ2-7; 7 nucleotides align to TRBD2. The germline V gene encodes CDR1 SGHTA and CDR2 FQGTGA. The CDR3 runs to 15 residues. After removal of 5 bases from V and 2 bases from J, the junction contained 9 bases not matched to a gene. The CDR3 DNA reads as TGTGCCAGCAGCCCCCTAGCTAGCGGACCCTACGAGCAGTACTTC. Translating gives CASSPLASGPYEQYF.

The chain uses TRBV3-1 (or the pseudogene TRBV3-2) and TRBJ2-3; TRBD2 aligns across 7 bases. The germline V gene has CDR1 LGHDT and CDR2 YNNKEL (reference sequence). The CDR3 is 15 amino acids. The V gene end was trimmed by 6 bases and the J gene end by 5 bases; junction bases not matched to a gene: 11. CDR3 amino acids: CASRPTSLPQDTQYF. In nucleotides, the CDR3 is TGTGCCAGCAGGCCGACTAGCCTACCCCAAGATACGCAGTATTTT.

The rearrangement uses TRBV2 and TRBJ2-5, with D possibly TRBD1 on 6 matching bases. Germline V gene lookup returns CDR1 SNHLY and CDR2 FYNNEI. CDR3 length: 15 residues. The V end lost 6 bases, the J end lost 2 bases, and 16 bases lay between the germline ends. The CDR3 is CASRGAARRQETQYF. The CDR3 nucleotides are TGTGCCAGCAGGGGGGCAGCAAGGAGGCAAGAGACCCAGTACTTC.

The sample holds a few counts of this clone. The chain couples TRBV29-1 to TRBJ1-5; a possible D gene is TRBD1 (6 bases). CDR1 and CDR2 from the germline V gene are SQVTM and ANQGSEA. The CDR3 has 16 amino acids. V was pared by 5 bases and J by 5 bases, with 22 bases between. Here the CDR3 reads CSVPWDTTGTYQPQHF. The CDR3 DNA reads TGCAGCGTTCCTTGGGATACGACAGGAACATATCAGCCCCAGCATTTT.

The gene calls are TRBV7-2 and TRBJ2-1; TRBD2 might be the D (6 bases). V shed 5 bases and J shed 3 bases, with 14 bases lying between them. Germline CDR1 and CDR2: SGHTA and FQGNSA. This CDR3 contains 15 residues. The CDR3 region has the DNA TGTGCCAGCAGCCTAACCCTAGCGAGCTACAATGAGCAGTTCTTC. Translated, it gives CASSLTLASYNEQFF.

V and J are TRBV19 and TRBJ1-2; a possible D gene is TRBD1 (6 bases). From germline, CDR1 is LNHDA and CDR2 SQIVND (reference sequence). The CDR3 sequence is 14 residues long. Trimming removed 3 bases from V and 7 bases from J, with 15 bases in between. CDR3 protein: CASSIRGGGSGYTF. CDR3 coding DNA: TGTGCCAGTAGTATCCGAGGGGGGGGAAGTGGCTACACCTTC.

Concerning this clone itself: A read error may produce the germline difference seen at one junction end. The V gene is TRBV4-1, the J gene TRBJ2-5; 9 bases are a match to TRBD2. The CDR3 runs to 12 residues. Germline lookup yields CDR1 MGHRA and CDR2 YSYEKL. CDR3 sequence: CASSPPSGDKNF. The CDR3 nucleotides read TGCGCCAGCAGCCCCCCTAGCGGGGATAAGAACTTC.

The chain joins TRBV7-9 to TRBJ1-5; 7 positions agree with TRBD1. The length of the CDR3 is 15 residues. CDR1 is SEHNR, CDR2 FQNEAQ, per germline (reference sequence). V trimming: 5 bases; J trimming: 0 bases; junction bases outside the gene matches: 4. This CDR3 reads CASSLTGDSNQPQHF. Here the CDR3 DNA reads TGTGCCAGCAGCCTAACAGGGGATAGCAATCAGCCCCAGCATTTT.

The V gene is TRBV5-7, the J gene TRBJ1-2; TRBD1 is a possible D gene (5 bases). TRBV5-7 is sorted into the ORF group, with uncertain function. Trimming pared 3 bases from V and 3 bases from J, leaving 6 bases between. The CDR3 has 12 amino acids. The CDR3 sequence: CASSCRDYGYTF. The CDR3 bases are TGTGCCAGCAGCTGCAGGGACTATGGCTACACCTTC.

The chain combines TRBV27 with TRBJ1-2, with TRBD1 matching 8 bases. V trimming: 2 bases; J trimming: 2 bases; junction bases outside the gene matches: 1. The CDR3 contains 14 residues. Per germline, CDR1 MNHEY and CDR2 SMNVEV (reference sequence). CDR3 nucleotides: TGTGCCAGCAGTTTACAGGGGGCGAACTATGGCTACACCTTC. This gives the protein CASSLQGANYGYTF.

V is TRBV6-5 and J is TRBJ2-1, with 7 bases that match TRBD2. Germline assignment: CDR1 MNHEY and CDR2 SVGAGI. With V trimmed by 5 bases and J by 6 bases, 1 base remained unmatched. The length of the CDR3 is 12 residues. Here the CDR3 reads CASSTSVNEQFF. CDR3 in DNA: TGTGCCAGCAGTACTAGCGTCAATGAGCAGTTCTTC.

The chain joins TRBV5-1 to TRBJ2-5; 8 positions agree with TRBD1. The V gene end was trimmed by 3 bases and the J gene end by 1 base; junction bases not matched to a gene: 2. The CDR3 loop spans 14 amino acids. The germline CDR1 and CDR2 sequences are SGHRS and YFSETQ. CDR3 DNA: TGCGCCAGCAGCTCCCAGGGGGCCCAAGAGACCCAGTACTTC. The encoded protein is CASSSQGAQETQYF.

This sequence joins TRBV18 and TRBJ1-1; 9 bases line up with TRBD1. Trimming took 3 bases from V and 1 from J; bases not matched to a gene: 3. CDR1 is KGHSH, CDR2 LQKENI, per germline. The CDR3 contains 15 residues. CDR3: CASSPRTGENTEAFF. The CDR3 coding sequence is TGTGCCAGCTCACCGCGGACAGGGGAGAACACTGAAGCTTTCTTT.

The chain employs TRBV5-6 and TRBJ1-3; D is perhaps TRBD1 (5 bases). V dropped 7 bases and J dropped 2 bases, with 10 bases sitting between them. The CDR3 spans 13 residues. CDR1 and CDR2 from the germline V gene are SGHDT and YYEEEE. The DNA for the CDR3 is TGTGCCAGCGGCAGGGAAGCTGGAAACACCATATATTTT. Encoded protein: CASGREAGNTIYF.

V is TRBV19 and J is TRBJ1-5, with D possibly matching TRBD1 (6 bases). The germline V and J ends were trimmed by 8 bases and 5 bases, with 22 bases remaining between them. In germline, CDR1 is LNHDA, CDR2 SQIVND (reference sequence). The CDR3 contains 16 residues. For the CDR3, the DNA is TGTGCCAGTCGGTCAGGGACCCGGGGGGCAGATCAGCCCCAGCATTTT. It codes for CASRSGTRGADQPQHF.

The chain carries TRBV27 and TRBJ2-5; D is ambiguous. The CDR3 loop spans 15 amino acids. V was clipped by 6 bases and J by 4 bases, with 18 bases between them. Germline loops: CDR1 MNHEY, CDR2 SMNVEV (reference sequence). CDR3 region: CASSPSRWYGETQYF. The CDR3 DNA reads TGTGCCAGCAGCCCATCACGTTGGTACGGAGAGACCCAGTACTTC.